This T cell receptor beta chain was sequenced in a study of CXCR3-negative and CXCR3-positive naive CD8 T cells (dated by TCRdb to between 2018 and 2021). With respect to the entire study: Approximately 140 million TRB reads were obtained in total, roughly 1.5 +/- 0.3 million reads per library. Diversity and physicochemical repertoire analyses covered some eleven donors pooled from two independent experiments. Naive subsets from a handful of donors and memory cells from 3 donors were included in the TRBV-TRBJ cluster analysis. Results the study describes overall, beyond this receptor: Within the same donor, TRBV-TRBJ usage looked similar between naive CXCR3-negative and CXCR3-positive cells, but memory cells had distinct patterns. Both naive subsets had comparably high repertoire diversity, while memory CD8+ T cells had much lower repertoire diversity. Because surface CD5, which has been linked to self-reactivity in mice, was comparable between naive subsets, TCR interaction strength was also inferred from TRB CDR3 physicochemical properties. Compared with CXCR3-negative naive cells, CXCR3-positive naive cells had TRB CDR3s with higher hydrophobicity (lower Kidera factor 4), lower energy, and higher strength and volume indices. Because CXCR3 expression was partially decreased after cryopreservation, freshly isolated PBMCs were used for most assays.

The reads were generated on a NextSeq 550. The Human TCR Profiling Kit (MiLaboratory) was used to prepare UMI-labeled 5' RACE TRB cDNA libraries. cDNA synthesis used the entire amount of extracted RNA, and PCR amplification then used the entire amount of cDNA produced. The libraries were made side by side, with each library going through the same number of PCR cycles. In the paper's pipeline: MIGEC and MiXCR extracted about 57,000 +/- 9,900 unique UMI-labeled TRB cDNA molecules per library, requiring at least two reads per UMI. On average, each library contained about 40,000 +/- 10,000 functional in-frame TRB CDR3 nucleotide clonotypes without stop codons. After downsampling to 5000 UMI-labeled TRB molecules per sample, diversity metrics such as normalized Shannon-Wiener and Chao1 were calculated in VDJtools. VDJtools was used to calculate clonotype-size-weighted physicochemical properties of the central five CDR3 residues, namely interaction energy, strength, volume and Kidera factor 4. One entry per CDR3 protein sequence results from the TCRdb reprocessing of the reads, with DNA left out. What appears here as the V and J calls and clone size reflects TCRdb's work, not the paper's. The sample has around 150,000 distinct CDR3 sequences on record. 0.4% to 0.45% of the sample rests with the top ten.

Spanning cysteine to phenylalanine, the CDR3 consists of 13 amino acids. The DNA is unrecorded. CDR1 SGHAT and CDR2 FQNNGV are derived from the germline V gene. For each CD8+ T cell subset, flow sorting was done in triplicate, and roughly 320,000 cells per subset went directly into RLT lysis buffer. To keep memory contaminants out, a stringent definition of naive CD8+ T cells was applied: CD45RO-CCR7+CD27+CD95-. Peripheral blood mononuclear cells were isolated from buffy coats by standard density gradient centrifugation. A FACSAria III was used to flow-sort naive CXCR3-negative and CXCR3-positive CD8+ T cells. Total RNA was extracted from sorted cells with an RNeasy Mini Kit. About this clonotype: The antigen it binds to is not known.

The V gene is TRBV11-2 and the J gene is TRBJ2-7. The sample taken for sequencing was naive CXCR3+ CD8+ T cells from blood. In the paper's terms, the cell subset or site label means: CD45RO-CCR7+CD27+CD95- naive CD8+ T cells expressing CXCR3 (TNR3+). This clonotype was sampled from a human donor in good health. Some clones in this sample may be carry-over from other donors' samples. The CDR3 in this case is CASSPPGLYEQYF.